This T cell receptor beta chain was obtained from a study of cytomegalovirus exposure and HLA in healthy donors. The CDR3 consists of 18 residues. The primer mix had 60 Vbeta and 13 Jbeta primers. The data were produced by immunoSEQ multiplex PCR, yet TCRdb's version contains in-frame clones alone and is incomplete. Of just over 150,000 clones listed, roughly 85% were seen once; the top ten hold about 0.93%. This chain connects TRBV21-1 to TRBJ1-6; TRBD1 reflects the table's D call only, with no check against the DNA. TRBV21-1 is assigned pseudogene status. This TCR was recovered from a woman in her forties or fifties in good health and CMV-seropositive. The sample taken for sequencing was PBMCs. Here the CDR3 reads CASSKERSRTGERSPLHF. In nucleotides, the CDR3 is TGTGCCAGCAGCAAAGAGCGGTCGCGGACAGGGGAACGTTCACCCCTCCACTTT.